A selection of T cell receptor beta chains follows, all from one sample in a study of CD8 T cells in ankylosing spondylitis. TCRdb ran MiXCR on the 5' RACE reads and lists one entry per CDR3 protein. The sample carries fewer than 400,000 distinct CDR3 sequences, roughly 15% recorded once. The sample was blood, either unsorted or a sorted T cell fraction (not recorded which). All receptors come from a male donor with ankylosing spondylitis or in good health (not recorded which). Each CDR3 is given with its conserved first and last residue. The D gene is left open where the match is weak. Clone size is stated in some rows and not others, as once, few, many or a class when expanded.

V: TRBV11-2; D: TRBD2; J: TRBJ2-1; size: few; CDR3: CASSLEGSGGAYNEQFF; DNA: TGTGCCAGCAGCTTAGAAGGTAGCGGGGGAGCGTACAATGAGCAGTTCTTC
V: TRBV7-2; D: TRBD2; J: TRBJ2-1; size: few; CDR3: CASSFASGSWNEQFF; DNA: TGTGCCAGCAGCTTCGCTAGCGGGAGCTGGAATGAGCAGTTCTTC
V: TRBV6-5; D: -; J: TRBJ1-4; size: -; CDR3: CASSFSDNEKLFF; DNA: TGTGCCAGCAGTTTTTCCGATAATGAAAAACTGTTTTTT
V: TRBV4-1; D: TRBD1; J: TRBJ2-4; size: few; CDR3: CASSRIGTGGNIQYF; DNA: TGCGCCAGCAGCCGCATAGGGACAGGGGGTAACATTCAGTACTTC
V: TRBV10-3; D: -; J: TRBJ2-2; size: -; CDR3: CAISLTGELFF; DNA: TGTGCCATCAGCTTAACCGGGGAGCTGTTTTTT
V: TRBV5-1; D: -; J: TRBJ2-7; size: -; CDR3: CASSPDLYEQYF; DNA: TGCGCCAGCAGCCCCGACCTCTACGAGCAGTACTTC
V: TRBV7-9; D: -; J: TRBJ2-3; size: -; CDR3: CASTPPGADTQYF; DNA: TGTGCCAGCACTCCCCCGGGGGCAGATACGCAGTATTTT
V: TRBV29-1; D: TRBD1; J: TRBJ1-1; size: few; CDR3: CSARQGSEAFF; DNA: TGCAGCGCCAGACAGGGGTCTGAAGCTTTCTTT
V: TRBV5-8; D: TRBD2; J: TRBJ2-5; size: -; CDR3: CASSLYGLAGVGETQYF; DNA: TGTGCCAGCAGCTTGTATGGACTAGCGGGAGTAGGGGAGACCCAGTACTTC
V: TRBV2; D: -; J: TRBJ2-7; size: many; CDR3: CASREGSGSYEQYF; DNA: TGTGCCAGCAGGGAGGGTAGCGGCTCCTACGAGCAGTACTTC
V: TRBV30; D: -; J: TRBJ2-1; size: -; CDR3: CAWSEVKSSYNEQFF; DNA: TGTGCCTGGAGTGAAGTCAAGAGCTCCTACAATGAGCAGTTCTTC
V: TRBV12-3/TRBV12-4; D: -; J: TRBJ1-2; size: many; CDR3: CASSTGRPNYGYTF; DNA: TGTGCCAGCAGTACAGGGCGACCTAACTATGGCTACACCTTC
V: TRBV6-6; D: -; J: TRBJ2-2; size: -; CDR3: CASRRAGELFF; DNA: TGTGCCAGCAGGAGGGCCGGGGAGCTGTTTTTT
V: TRBV5-1; D: TRBD2; J: TRBJ2-5; size: few; CDR3: CASSPGLAGAQETQYF; DNA: TGCGCCAGCAGCCCGGGACTAGCGGGAGCACAAGAGACCCAGTACTTC
V: TRBV5-6; D: -; J: TRBJ2-3; size: -; CDR3: CASSKKGGGDTQYF; DNA: TGTGCCAGCAGCAAGAAAGGGGGAGGAGATACGCAGTATTTT
V: TRBV12-3/TRBV12-4; D: -; J: TRBJ1-1; size: -; CDR3: CASRTGTVNTEAFF; DNA: TGTGCCAGCAGAACCGGGACGGTAAACACTGAAGCTTTCTTT
V: TRBV4-2; D: -; J: TRBJ1-1; size: -; CDR3: CASSPGRLMNTEAFF; DNA: TGTGCCAGCAGCCCGGGACGACTCATGAACACTGAAGCTTTCTTT
V: TRBV7-9; D: -; J: TRBJ1-5; size: -; CDR3: CASSPEGGLSNQPQHF; DNA: TGTGCCAGCAGCCCCGAGGGAGGGTTAAGCAATCAGCCCCAGCATTTT
V: TRBV6-5; D: TRBD1; J: TRBJ1-5; size: few; CDR3: CASSYRDRRLEPQHF; DNA: TGTGCCAGCAGTTACAGGGACAGGAGACTCGAGCCCCAGCATTTT
V: TRBV29-1; D: -; J: TRBJ1-4; size: -; CDR3: CSGTGKNEKLFF; DNA: TGCAGCGGAACAGGGAAAAATGAAAAACTGTTTTTT
V: TRBV5-4; D: -; J: TRBJ2-7; size: -; CDR3: CASSEVGGRSEQYF; DNA: TGTGCCAGCAGCGAAGTGGGGGGTAGGAGCGAGCAGTACTTC
V: TRBV4-1; D: -; J: TRBJ1-2; size: few; CDR3: CASSDTAGYGYTF; DNA: TGCGCCAGCAGCGACACCGCCGGCTATGGCTACACCTTC
V: TRBV30; D: -; J: TRBJ1-2; size: few; CDR3: CACPGAGYTF; DNA: TGTGCCTGTCCCGGGGCTGGCTACACCTTC
V: TRBV6-5; D: -; J: TRBJ2-7; size: -; CDR3: CASSDDWGEQYF; DNA: TGTGCCAGCAGCGACGACTGGGGCGAGCAGTACTTC
V: TRBV20-1; D: TRBD1; J: TRBJ1-3; size: many; CDR3: CSASRQGKGNTIYF; DNA: TGCAGTGCTTCGCGACAGGGGAAAGGAAACACCATATATTTT
V: TRBV12-3/TRBV12-4; D: -; J: TRBJ2-5; size: -; CDR3: CASSFAAQETQYF; DNA: TGTGCCAGCAGTTTTGCGGCCCAAGAGACCCAGTACTTC
V: TRBV12-3/TRBV12-4; D: TRBD2; J: TRBJ2-1; size: many; CDR3: CASSSSGRALDEQFF; DNA: TGTGCCAGCTCGTCTAGCGGGAGGGCCTTGGATGAGCAGTTCTTC
V: TRBV5-1; D: -; J: TRBJ1-6; size: -; CDR3: CASSLEQWGNSPLHF; DNA: TGCGCCAGCAGCTTGGAACAGTGGGGGAATTCACCCCTCCACTTT
V: TRBV12-3/TRBV12-4; D: -; J: TRBJ1-5; size: few; CDR3: CASSQTETGSSNQPQHF; DNA: TGTGCCAGCAGTCAAACGGAGACAGGCTCAAGCAATCAGCCCCAGCATTTT
V: TRBV6-1; D: -; J: TRBJ1-1; size: -; CDR3: CASSERTAVGEAFF; DNA: TGTGCCAGCAGTGAAAGGACAGCTGTAGGGGAAGCTTTCTTT
V: TRBV6-5; D: -; J: TRBJ1-2; size: -; CDR3: CASRDVYGYTF; DNA: TGTGCCAGCCGGGACGTATATGGCTACACCTTC
V: TRBV9; D: TRBD2; J: TRBJ2-7; size: few; CDR3: CASSASSGSYEQYF; DNA: TGTGCCAGCAGCGCAAGTAGCGGGAGCTACGAGCAGTACTTC
V: TRBV7-2; D: TRBD1; J: TRBJ1-6; size: few; CDR3: CASSQRTGDSPLHF; DNA: TGTGCCAGCAGCCAACGGACAGGGGATTCACCCCTCCACTTT
V: TRBV10-2; D: -; J: TRBJ2-2; size: few; CDR3: CASSEGYNTGELFF; DNA: TGCGCCAGCAGCGAGGGATATAACACCGGGGAGCTGTTTTTT
V: TRBV11-2; D: TRBD2; J: TRBJ2-3; size: -; CDR3: CASSIRGLAGDTQYF; DNA: TGTGCCAGCAGCATTCGGGGACTAGCGGGAGATACGCAGTATTTT
V: TRBV2; D: -; J: TRBJ1-1; size: few; CDR3: CARHKTRTADTEAFF; DNA: TGTGCCAGACATAAAACCAGGACCGCTGACACTGAAGCTTTCTTT
V: TRBV20-1; D: -; J: TRBJ2-7; size: -; CDR3: CSARGAHEQYF; DNA: TGCAGTGCCAGGGGGGCCCACGAGCAGTACTTC
V: TRBV2; D: TRBD1; J: TRBJ1-5; size: -; CDR3: CASSQRGPNQPQHF; DNA: TGTGCCAGCAGTCAAAGGGGGCCCAATCAGCCCCAGCATTTT
V: TRBV19; D: -; J: TRBJ1-5; size: -; CDR3: CASSSRLVSGGNQPQHF; DNA: TGTGCCAGTAGTTCTCGCCTCGTTTCAGGGGGCAATCAGCCCCAGCATTTT
V: TRBV12-3/TRBV12-4; D: TRBD1; J: TRBJ1-5; size: many; CDR3: CASTPGTGNQPQHF; DNA: TGTGCCAGCACCCCCGGGACAGGGAATCAGCCCCAGCATTTT
V: TRBV11-2; D: TRBD1; J: TRBJ2-7; size: many; CDR3: CASSLATGYEQYF; DNA: TGTGCCAGCAGCTTAGCGACAGGGTACGAGCAGTACTTC
V: TRBV12-3/TRBV12-4; D: TRBD2; J: TRBJ2-3; size: few; CDR3: CASSLLAGGLTQYF; DNA: TGTGCCAGCAGTTTACTAGCGGGGGGGCTAACGCAGTATTTT
V: TRBV15; D: -; J: TRBJ2-5; size: -; CDR3: CATSRPGLLTETQYF; DNA: TGTGCCACCAGCAGGCCGGGACTCTTAACGGAGACCCAGTACTTC
V: TRBV11-2; D: -; J: TRBJ2-7; size: -; CDR3: CASSLDGISFYEQYF; DNA: TGTGCCAGCAGCTTAGACGGGATCTCCTTCTACGAGCAGTACTTC
V: TRBV20-1; D: TRBD2; J: TRBJ2-5; size: -; CDR3: CSARRGTQETQYF; DNA: TGCAGTGCTAGGCGGGGGACCCAAGAGACCCAGTACTTC
V: TRBV3-1; D: -; J: TRBJ2-1; size: -; CDR3: CASSFAGAGEQFF; DNA: TGTGCCAGCAGCTTTGCGGGGGCCGGTGAGCAGTTCTTC
V: TRBV11-1; D: TRBD2; J: TRBJ2-2; size: few; CDR3: CASSGVGLAGVVYNTGELFF; DNA: TGTGCCAGCAGCGGCGTGGGGCTAGCGGGAGTGGTCTACAACACCGGGGAGCTGTTTTTT
V: TRBV11-2; D: TRBD1; J: TRBJ2-2; size: -; CDR3: CASNQGQGYTGELFF; DNA: TGTGCCAGCAACCAAGGACAGGGGTACACCGGGGAGCTGTTTTTT
V: TRBV5-1; D: -; J: TRBJ2-2; size: -; CDR3: CATSGWTNTGELFF; DNA: TGCGCCACTTCGGGTTGGACGAACACCGGGGAGCTGTTTTTT
V: TRBV11-1; D: -; J: TRBJ2-6; size: -; CDR3: CASSSGPMGPSGANVLTF; DNA: TGTGCCAGCAGCTCCGGCCCGATGGGACCCTCTGGGGCCAACGTCCTGACTTTC
V: TRBV6-1; D: -; J: TRBJ2-4; size: few; CDR3: CASRTLREGLAKNIQYF; DNA: TGTGCCAGCAGGACACTAAGGGAAGGGTTAGCCAAAAACATTCAGTACTTC
V: TRBV20-1; D: -; J: TRBJ1-1; size: many; CDR3: CSALRQGNTEAFF; DNA: TGCAGTGCCTTGAGGCAGGGGAACACTGAAGCTTTCTTT
V: TRBV4-2; D: TRBD2; J: TRBJ2-7; size: -; CDR3: CASSQVSAGGPYEQYF; DNA: TGTGCCAGCAGCCAAGTCTCAGCGGGAGGGCCCTACGAGCAGTACTTC
V: TRBV11-2; D: TRBD2; J: TRBJ2-1; size: few; CDR3: CASSHPGGVGGGNEQFF; DNA: TGTGCCAGCAGCCACCCGGGGGGGGTAGGTGGTGGGAATGAGCAGTTCTTC
V: TRBV11-2; D: TRBD1; J: TRBJ2-3; size: -; CDR3: CASSLTWGQITDTQYF; DNA: TGTGCCAGCAGCTTAACCTGGGGACAGATCACAGATACGCAGTATTTT
V: TRBV2; D: TRBD1; J: TRBJ1-4; size: many; CDR3: CATNTGEEEKLFF; DNA: TGTGCCACTAACACAGGGGAGGAGGAAAAACTGTTTTTT
V: TRBV11-2; D: -; J: TRBJ2-3; size: -; CDR3: CASSRPGTWTQYF; DNA: TGTGCCAGCAGCCGACCCGGAACCTGGACGCAGTATTTT
V: TRBV5-1; D: -; J: TRBJ2-7; size: few; CDR3: CASSPGPGGLSYEQYF; DNA: TGCGCCAGCAGCCCCGGGCCAGGGGGGCTTTCCTACGAGCAGTACTTC
V: TRBV15; D: -; J: TRBJ1-4; size: few; CDR3: CATRPDSWGEKLFF; DNA: TGTGCCACCAGACCGGACAGTTGGGGAGAAAAACTGTTTTTT
V: TRBV20-1; D: -; J: TRBJ1-1; size: many; CDR3: CSASRGPNTEAFF; DNA: TGCAGTGCTAGCAGGGGCCCGAACACTGAAGCTTTCTTT